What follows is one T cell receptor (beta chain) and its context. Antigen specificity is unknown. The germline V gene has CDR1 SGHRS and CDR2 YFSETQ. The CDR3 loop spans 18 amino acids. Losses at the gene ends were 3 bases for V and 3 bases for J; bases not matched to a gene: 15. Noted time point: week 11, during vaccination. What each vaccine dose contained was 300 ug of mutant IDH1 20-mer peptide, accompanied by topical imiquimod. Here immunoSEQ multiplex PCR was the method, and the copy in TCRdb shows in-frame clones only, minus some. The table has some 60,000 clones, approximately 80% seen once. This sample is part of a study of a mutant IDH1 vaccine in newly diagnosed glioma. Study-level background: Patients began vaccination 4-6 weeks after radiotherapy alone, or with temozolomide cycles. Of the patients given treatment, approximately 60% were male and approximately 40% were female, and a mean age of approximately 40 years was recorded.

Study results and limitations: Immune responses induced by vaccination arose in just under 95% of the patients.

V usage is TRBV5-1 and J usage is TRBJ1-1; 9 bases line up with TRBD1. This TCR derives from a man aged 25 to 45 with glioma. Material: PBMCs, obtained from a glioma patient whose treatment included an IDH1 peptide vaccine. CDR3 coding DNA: TGCGCCAGCAGCTCCCCTTCAACAGGGGGCGTCGAGGACACTGAAGCTTTCTTT. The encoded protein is CASSSPSTGGVEDTEAFF.